Listed below are T cell receptor beta chains from one sample, sequenced in a study of cytomegalovirus exposure and HLA in healthy donors. Sequenced by immunoSEQ multiplex PCR; TCRdb stores in-frame clones only, minus some. This sample's table reports roughly 220,000 clones. Sample: PBMCs. These receptors were collected from a girl aged 2-9 years in good health and CMV-seropositive. CDR3s include the opening cysteine and the closing phenylalanine or tryptophan. Fields, in order: D gene, V gene, J gene, CDR3 DNA, CDR3 protein. D genes are given only for firm matches.

TRBD1	TRBV7-9	TRBJ1-1	TGTGCCAGCAGCTTACCTGGGACAGGGGAAGCTTTCTTT	CASSLPGTGEAFF
TRBD2	TRBV28	TRBJ2-5	TGTGCCAGCAGTTTCCCTGCGGGGGAGCAGTACTTC	CASSFPAGEQYF
TRBD1	TRBV7-8	TRBJ2-7	TGTGCCAGCAGCTCCGTAGACAGGGTGAAACCCTACGAGCAGTACTTC	CASSSVDRVKPYEQYF
.	TRBV14	TRBJ1-1	TGTGCCAGCAGCCAAGTCTGGAGTGAAGCTTTCTTT	CASSQVWSEAFF
.	TRBV29-1	TRBJ2-7	TGCAGCGTTATTTCTTACGAGCAGTACTTC	CSVISYEQYF
.	TRBV19	TRBJ1-5	TGTGCCAGCCGGGGGACGAATCAGGGTAGCAATCAGCCCCAGCATTTT	CASRGTNQGSNQPQHF
TRBD1	TRBV19	TRBJ1-5	TGTGCCAGTATCCAGACAGGGGGTAGCCAGCCCCAGCATTTT	CASIQTGGSQPQHF
TRBD1	TRBV4-1	TRBJ1-6	TGCGCCAGCAGCCAAGCCGGGACAGGGAATTCACCCCTCCACTTT	CASSQAGTGNSPLHF
.	TRBV28	TRBJ1-2	TGTGCCAGCAGTTTAAATCTCCCGAACTATGGCTACACCTTC	CASSLNLPNYGYTF
.	TRBV6-5	TRBJ2-2	TGTGCCAGCAAGGTACCAGGGGACACCGGGGAGCCGTTTTTT	CASKVPGDTGEPFF
.	TRBV6-1	TRBJ1-5	TGTGCCAGCAGGGCCCGCCAGGGGAATCAGCCCCAGCATTTT	CASRARQGNQPQHF
.	TRBV12-5	TRBJ1-2	TGTGCTAGTGGTTTGGTAGGCAGCGACGAGGGCTACACCTTC	CASGLVGSDEGYTF
TRBD1	TRBV28	TRBJ2-2	TGTGCCAGCAGCCCTATGCTGGGGGACAGGAGACACACCGGGGAGCTGTTTTTT	CASSPMLGDRRHTGELFF
TRBD1	TRBV7-9	TRBJ2-5	TGTGCCAGCAGCCATGACAGGGATTCGTGGGAGACCCAGTACTTC	CASSHDRDSWETQYF
TRBD2	TRBV28	TRBJ2-7	TGTGCCAGCAGTCGGGAGGGACACGAGCAGTACTTC	CASSREGHEQYF
TRBD1	TRBV19	TRBJ1-2	TGTGCCAGTAGTATGGGGACAGGGACGGGACACGGCTACACCTTC	CASSMGTGTGHGYTF
TRBD2	TRBV28	TRBJ2-5	TGTGCCAGCAGTTTGTTTTTTAGCGGGAGTGCGGTTGGGGAGACCCAGTACTTC	CASSLFFSGSAVGETQYF
TRBD2	TRBV19	TRBJ2-2	TGTGCCAGTAGTATGAGAGCGGGAACGAGTACCGGGGAGCTGTTTTTT	CASSMRAGTSTGELFF
.	TRBV6-1	TRBJ2-5	TGTGCCAGCAGTGAATCCACAGGGAGAAAAGAGACCCAGTACTTC	CASSESTGRKETQYF
.	TRBV7-9	TRBJ2-1	TGTGCCAGCAGCTTAGACAGCGGCCATGAGCAGTTCTTC	CASSLDSGHEQFF
.	TRBV19	TRBJ2-2	TGTGCCAGTAGTATAGGCGACACCGGGGAGCTGTTTTTT	CASSIGDTGELFF
TRBD2	TRBV6-5	TRBJ2-1	TGTGCCAGCAGTCGACTAGCGGGAGAGAATGAGCAGTTCTTC	CASSRLAGENEQFF
.	TRBV7-8	TRBJ2-7	TGTGCCAGCAGCACGACAGTGAATCGCTACGAGCAGTACTTC	CASSTTVNRYEQYF
TRBD1	TRBV5-5	TRBJ1-1	TGTGCCAGCACCCTGACAGGGATGGTTTACACTGAAGCTTTCTTT	CASTLTGMVYTEAFF
TRBD2	TRBV28	TRBJ2-5	TGTGCCAGCAGCGTAGCGGGTGGTGAGACCCAGTACTTC	CASSVAGGETQYF
TRBD1	TRBV6-4	TRBJ1-3	TGTGCCAGCAGTCCCGACAGGGTAAGAAACACCATATATTTT	CASSPDRVRNTIYF
TRBD2	TRBV2	TRBJ2-7	TGTGCCAGCAGTGGTCTAGCGGGAGGCTTCAGAGAGCAGTACTTC	CASSGLAGGFREQYF
TRBD2	TRBV7-2	TRBJ2-7	TGTGCCAGCAGCTTAGCAGGGCGGGAGTCATACGAGCAGTACTTC	CASSLAGRESYEQYF
TRBD1	TRBV7-8	TRBJ1-5	TGTGCCAGCAGCTTGACAGGGAGTTTCAATCAGCCCCAGCATTTT	CASSLTGSFNQPQHF
.	TRBV6-5	TRBJ1-1	TGTGCCAGCAACCAAGGGGCAGGAACCCTACATGGGGCTTTCTTT	CASNQGAGTLHGAFF
.	TRBV5-1	TRBJ2-2	TGCGCCAGCAGCGTACGGACAGCCCCGAACACCGGGGAGCTGTTTTTT	CASSVRTAPNTGELFF
.	TRBV28	TRBJ2-7	TGTGCCAGCAGTACACCGTTGGTCCTCGCCGCCTACGAGCAGTACTTC	CASSTPLVLAAYEQYF
TRBD2	TRBV4-1	TRBJ2-7	TGCGCCAGCAGCCAAGTTTTACTAGCGGGAGTAGTTCCCTACGAGCAGTACTTC	CASSQVLLAGVVPYEQYF
TRBD2	TRBV5-1	TRBJ2-7	TGCGCCAGCAGCCCGGGGGGGTCGGAATCCTACGAGCAGTACTTC	CASSPGGSESYEQYF
TRBD2	TRBV5-4	TRBJ2-1	TGTGCCAGCAGCTCGACTAGCGGTAATGAGCAGTTCTTC	CASSSTSGNEQFF
.	TRBV7-2	TRBJ1-5	TGTGCCAGCAGCTCCACGTTCTCGCCCAATGGCCAGCCCCAGCATTTT	CASSSTFSPNGQPQHF
TRBD1	TRBV13	TRBJ1-1	TGTGCCAGCAGCTTAGGAGTTAAGCCCAGGGGGGACACTGAAGCTTTCTTT	CASSLGVKPRGDTEAFF
.	TRBV5-4	TRBJ1-1	TGTGCCAGCAGCCAGCAGGTAATGAACACTGAAGCTTTCTTT	CASSQQVMNTEAFF
.	TRBV7-2	TRBJ2-7	TGTGCCAGCAGCTTCGGTCAGGGCCCCTACGAGCAGTACTTC	CASSFGQGPYEQYF
.	TRBV5-8	TRBJ1-5	TGTGCCAGCAGCTTGGACGCCAGGGTAGGCAATCAGCCCCAGCATTTT	CASSLDARVGNQPQHF
TRBD1	TRBV5-1	TRBJ2-7	TGCGCCAGCAGCACGGGGACAGAACCCTCTTCTTACGAGCAGTACTTC	CASSTGTEPSSYEQYF
.	TRBV6-5	TRBJ2-2	TGTGCCAGCAGTTACACTACCGGGGAGCTGTTTTTT	CASSYTTGELFF
TRBD1	TRBV19	TRBJ2-6	TGTGCCAGTAGTGCCCTTCCGGGACAGGGGGGCTCTGGGGCCAACGTCCTGACTTTC	CASSALPGQGGSGANVLTF
TRBD1	TRBV5-1	TRBJ2-3	TGCGCCAGTTCCTCCGGGACAGGGACAGATACGCAGTATTTT	CASSSGTGTDTQYF
TRBD1	TRBV2	TRBJ1-5	TGTGCCAGCAGTGGGACAGGCAGGGGGCGTCAGCCCCAGCATTTT	CASSGTGRGRQPQHF
TRBD1	TRBV19	TRBJ2-3	TGTGCCAGTAGTCCACAGGGGGCAACAGATACGCAGTATTTT	CASSPQGATDTQYF
TRBD1	TRBV7-8	TRBJ2-5	TGTGCCAGCACCTGGGGGGGAAAGGACAGGGGGCAAGAGACCCAGTACTTC	CASTWGGKDRGQETQYF
.	TRBV30	TRBJ2-7	TGTGCCTGGAGTGGGACAGTCTCCTACGAGCAGTACTTC	CAWSGTVSYEQYF
TRBD1	TRBV27	TRBJ2-3	TGTGCCAGCAGATCCGACAGGGGAGTAGATACGCAGTATTTT	CASRSDRGVDTQYF
.	TRBV25-1	TRBJ2-5	TGTGCCAGCAGTGAAGGGGCTAGAGAGACCCAGTACTTC	CASSEGARETQYF
.	TRBV7-2	TRBJ2-5	TGTGCCAGCAGCTTAGTCATCCAAGAGACCCAGTACTTC	CASSLVIQETQYF
.	TRBV19	TRBJ2-7	TGTGCCAGTAGGAATTCAGGGAGGACGTACTTC	CASRNSGRTYF